The source of this T cell receptor (beta chain) is a study of shared T cell receptors in the human thymus. Libraries were prepared by immunoSEQ multiplex PCR; TCRdb keeps only in-frame clonotypes and omits some of them. The sample carries over 650,000 clones, about 90% recorded once. The CDR3 runs to 17 residues. The germline V gene encodes CDR1 MNHNS and CDR2 SASEGT. The V and J ends lost 2 bases and 3 bases respectively, with 18 bases between them. These data are also associated with another study on human thymus T cells.

The chain joins TRBV6-1 to TRBJ2-3; perhaps TRBD1 as D (5 bases). Sequenced material: thymocytes. The receptor was derived from a boy younger than two with a congenital heart defect. CDR3 loop: CASSEKVERQLTDTQYF. For the CDR3, the DNA is TGTGCCAGCAGTGAAAAGGTCGAGAGACAGCTGACAGATACGCAGTATTTT.